The present TCR beta chain was sequenced within a study of cytomegalovirus exposure and HLA in healthy donors. The wider study: A preliminary data release comprised around 90 million unique TCRs obtained from HLA-typed donors. Study-level findings and limits: The authors later found HLA-associated TCR beta chains more clonally expanded than equally common others.

The germline V gene has CDR1 SGDLS and CDR2 YYNGEE. Trimming removed 4 bases from V and 1 base from J, with 11 bases in between. This CDR3 region has 14 residues. Notes on this clone: What it binds is not known.

The PCR was carried out with 60 Vbeta primers and 13 Jbeta primers. Assay used: immunoSEQ multiplex PCR; TCRdb lists only in-frame clones, some missing. The table records 100,000 to 150,000 clones, 81% of them present only once. The rearrangement joins TRBV9 to TRBJ1-1; D gene ambiguous. This TCR derives from a woman aged 40 to 49 in good health and CMV-seropositive. The sequencing sample was made of PBMCs. CDR3 amino acids: CASSHGLSNTEAFF. The CDR3 DNA follows: TGTGCCAGCAGCCACGGGTTATCGAACACTGAAGCTTTCTTT.